The TCR beta chain under discussion was sequenced for a study of post-analysis software for immune sequencing data. Study overall: Clinical courses comprised relapsing-remitting, secondary progressive and progressive-relapsing multiple sclerosis.

This CDR3 spans 16 amino acids. The V end lost 5 bases, the J end lost 3 bases, and 16 bases lay between the germline ends. Turning to this clonotype: Its antigen is not identified.

Study results and caveats: Controls showed lower frequencies than patients for four to six TRBV segments, and TRBV5-6, TRBV5-1 and TRBV20-1 were among these. Controls showed significantly higher normalized Chao1 diversity than did multiple sclerosis patients. F measure clustering grouped samples strongly by preparation batch.

Sequencing libraries made from TCR beta cDNA carried unique molecular identifiers. TCRdb reprocessed the PCR reads via MiXCR and lists one record per CDR3 protein. Among around 400,000 distinct CDR3 sequences, around a third were seen once, and the ten largest hold around 15%. This chain joins TRBV12-3 or TRBV12-4 and TRBJ2-2, with a possible D match to TRBD1 (6 bases). The TCR was taken from a girl aged 5 to 17 with multiple sclerosis. Sequencing was performed on blood. CDR3 nucleotide sequence: TGTGCCAGCAGTCGGGACACCCTTTCCTACACCGGGGAGCTGTTTTTT. Its translation is CASSRDTLSYTGELFF.